The clone carrying this TCR beta chain was seen a few times. Authors' data handling: Amplification of reference gene primers provided the estimated nucleated cell counts. Measured with immunoSEQ multiplex PCR; TCRdb has only the in-frame clones, and not every one. From that table come the V and J calls and clone size; the DNA was used to work out D and trimming. The sample holds approximately 100,000 clones, 75% to 90% seen once. This entry comes from a study of blood T cell repertoires in COVID-19. Study-level background: Some COVID-19 samples were acute and others convalescent; all came from the United States, Italy and Spain. Nucleic acid was either cDNA or gDNA, and it came from T cells, B-cell-depleted T cells, or PBMCs.

The TCR was taken from a woman older than 75 with active or convalescent COVID-19. The sample taken for sequencing was peripheral blood.

CDR3: CASGAGGDNEQFF. The DNA for the CDR3 is TGTGCCAGCGGGGCGGGAGGGGACAATGAGCAGTTCTTC. V gene TRBV11-3 combines with J gene TRBJ2-1, with 9 bases matching TRBD2. CDR3 length: 13 amino acids. V lost 8 bases to trimming and J lost 5 bases; unmatched junction nucleotides: 4. Looked up from germline, CDR1 is SGHNT and CDR2 is YENEEA.